This TCR beta chain was sequenced in a study of blood T cell repertoires in COVID-19. Across the whole study: Both acute and convalescent COVID-19 samples were obtained from the United States, Italy and Spain. T cells, B-cell-depleted T cells, or PBMCs supplied cDNA or gDNA.

The CDR3 totals 14 residues. The germline V gene encodes CDR1 LGHNA and CDR2 YSLEER. V was cut by 4 bases and J by 5 bases, with 12 bases left in between. The assay was immunoSEQ multiplex PCR, and TCRdb's table has in-frame clones only and misses some. In the table there are roughly 40,000 clones, over 75% of which are singletons. This sequence was found in a woman aged 35 to 49 with acute or convalescent COVID-19. The sequenced sample was peripheral blood. The V and J genes are TRBV4-3 and TRBJ1-5; a possible D gene is TRBD1 (5 bases). The CDR3 nucleotides are TGCGCCAGCAGCCCCACCGGGGGAGATCAGCCCCAGCATTTT. Its translation is CASSPTGGDQPQHF.